Listed below are T cell receptor beta chains from one sample, sequenced in a study of graft-versus-host responses after intestinal transplantation. Here immunoSEQ multiplex PCR was the method, and the copy in TCRdb shows in-frame clones only, minus some. This repertoire shows fewer than 90,000 clones, around 93% found once; its top ten account for over 0.15%. The antigens these receptors bind are not known. The sequences come from unstimulated CD4+ T cells sorted from spleen or lymph node cells, collected before transplant. The receptor source for this set is a human donor who was the organ donor for an intestinal transplant. The CDR3 runs from the conserved cysteine through the conserved F or W. D genes are given only for firm matches. Part of the rows lack a size; the others show once, few, many or a class for expanded clones.

J gene	clone size	D gene	V gene	CDR3 DNA	CDR3 protein
TRBJ2-6	.	TRBD1	TRBV2	TGTGCCAGCAGCCCACATATCCCGGGACAGGGGACTGGGGCCAACGTCCTGACTTTC	CASSPHIPGQGTGANVLTF
TRBJ1-4	.	TRBD1	TRBV25-1	TGTGCCAGCAGTGAATCTCTCGGGACAGGGTTTAATGAAAAACTGTTTTTT	CASSESLGTGFNEKLFF
TRBJ2-5	.	.	TRBV5-1	TGCGCCAGCAGCTTGGTAGAGACCCAGTACTTC	CASSLVETQYF
TRBJ1-5	.	.	TRBV5-8	TGTGCCAGCAGCTATACAGGTTCCGCTAGCAATCAGCCCCAGCATTTT	CASSYTGSASNQPQHF
TRBJ1-5	.	.	TRBV5-1	TGCGCCAGCAGCTTGGGAGGTGCAATGGAGCCCCAGCATTTT	CASSLGGAMEPQHF
TRBJ2-5	.	.	TRBV6-5	TGTGCCAGCAGTTACTCTCTGTCGGGGGTTCAGGAGACCCAGTACTTC	CASSYSLSGVQETQYF
TRBJ1-3	.	.	TRBV5-6	TGTGCCAGCAGCTTGATGGTTTTGACAAGGATCTCTGGAAACACCATATATTTT	CASSLMVLTRISGNTIYF
TRBJ2-7	.	TRBD2	TRBV7-2	TGTGCCAGCAGGGTCCTAGCGGGCTACGAGCAGTACTTC	CASRVLAGYEQYF
TRBJ1-6	once	.	TRBV28	TGTGCCAGCAGCTCACTGTACTTGGGTTCACCCCTCCACTTT	CASSSLYLGSPLHF
TRBJ2-3	.	.	TRBV4-2	TGTGCCAGCAGCCTAAGGACCCCCCTAGAAGGTTTCACAGATACGCAGTATTTT	CASSLRTPLEGFTDTQYF
TRBJ1-1	.	TRBD1	TRBV5-1	TGCGCCAGCAGCTCGGGACAGTCGAACACTGAAGCTTTCTTT	CASSSGQSNTEAFF
TRBJ1-1	.	.	TRBV18	TGTGCCAGCTCTCCAGGGGTACTGAACACTGAAGCTTTCTTT	CASSPGVLNTEAFF
TRBJ1-2	.	.	TRBV7-6	TGTGCCAGCAGCCCCGCAGGAATTATCCCCCACACCTTC	CASSPAGIIPHTF
TRBJ2-7	.	TRBD1	TRBV5-5	TGTGCCAGCAATTTACCGGACAGGGTCGCCGAGCAGTACTTC	CASNLPDRVAEQYF
TRBJ2-7	.	.	TRBV4-1	TGCGCCAGCAGCCAAGAGTCAGCCAGGGCCTTATCCTACGAGCAGTACTTC	CASSQESARALSYEQYF
TRBJ1-1	once	.	TRBV5-1	TGCGCCAGCAGCTTGGATCGAACTGAAGCTTTCTTT	CASSLDRTEAFF
TRBJ2-7	.	.	TRBV4-1	TGCGCCAGCAGCCAAGATGGGCGCAGGGTTTTAGGGATGGGCTCCTACGAGCAGTACTTC	CASSQDGRRVLGMGSYEQYF
TRBJ1-2	.	.	TRBV12-5	TGTGCTAGTGGTTTGGTTCCCTCGGGGCAGTCTTTAGCTAACTATGGCTACACCTTC	CASGLVPSGQSLANYGYTF
TRBJ2-5	.	TRBD2	TRBV11-3	TGTGCCAGCACCCGGGGGGGGGCGTTGAAGGAGACCCAGTACTTC	CASTRGGALKETQYF
TRBJ1-5	.	.	TRBV6-5	TGTGCCAGCAGTTCCGGGCCAGGGACCAATCAGCCCCAGCATTTT	CASSSGPGTNQPQHF
TRBJ1-1	.	TRBD1	TRBV29-1	TGCAGCGTTGTGTCGGGACAGGGGGCCACTGAAGCTTTCTTT	CSVVSGQGATEAFF
TRBJ1-1	.	.	TRBV4-3	TGCGCCAGCAGCCAAGATCTTGGCCGGAGGAACACTGAAGCTTTCTTT	CASSQDLGRRNTEAFF
TRBJ2-7	.	.	TRBV29-1	TGCAGCGTTGGGGTGACTACCCCCTACGAGCAGTACTTC	CSVGVTTPYEQYF
TRBJ1-2	.	TRBD1	TRBV5-1	TGCGCCAGCAGCTTGAGGGGACAGGGTATTGATGGCTACACCTTC	CASSLRGQGIDGYTF
TRBJ2-7	.	.	TRBV7-3	TGTGCCAGCAGCTTAACGGGGGGGCCGACCTACGAGCAGTACTTC	CASSLTGGPTYEQYF
TRBJ1-4	.	.	TRBV6-5	TGTGCCAGCACCGAACAGGGTTCTAATGAAAAACTGTTTTTT	CASTEQGSNEKLFF
TRBJ1-2	.	TRBD1	TRBV5-7	TGTGCCAGCAGCATCGGGACAGGGGGCGGCTACACCTTC	CASSIGTGGGYTF
TRBJ1-5	.	TRBD1	TRBV18	TGTGCCAGCTCACCTACCCATACAGGGGCTACTAGACAGCCCCAGCATTTT	CASSPTHTGATRQPQHF
TRBJ1-6	.	TRBD1	TRBV30	TGTGCCTGGAGTGAACAGGGGGGGTCACCCCTCCACTTT	CAWSEQGGSPLHF
TRBJ2-7	.	.	TRBV11-2	TGTGCCAGCAGCCGGGACACCTACGAGCAGTACTTC	CASSRDTYEQYF
TRBJ1-5	.	TRBD1	TRBV19	TGTGCCAGTACCCGAGACAGGGGTTATCAGCCCCAGCATTTT	CASTRDRGYQPQHF
TRBJ1-5	.	.	TRBV6-1	TGTGCCAGCAGTGGAGGGAAGAATCAGCCCCAGCATTTT	CASSGGKNQPQHF
TRBJ2-7	.	.	TRBV6-1	TGTGCCAGTGAGTGGGGGAACTCCTACGAGCAGTACTTC	CASEWGNSYEQYF
TRBJ2-4	.	.	TRBV4-1	TGCGCCAGCAGCCCGTATGGGGAGTTAGCCAAAAACATTCAGTACTTC	CASSPYGELAKNIQYF
TRBJ1-4	.	.	TRBV11-2	TGTGCCAGCAACAGTGCGTTGGGGGTTTTTAATGAAAAACTGTTTTTT	CASNSALGVFNEKLFF
TRBJ2-2	.	.	TRBV11-3	TGTGCCAGCAGCCCATCCGGGCAGACCGGGGAGCTGTTTTTT	CASSPSGQTGELFF
TRBJ2-7	.	.	TRBV28	TGTGCCAGCAGTTTAGGAACCTACGAGCAGTACTTC	CASSLGTYEQYF
TRBJ1-1	.	TRBD1	TRBV7-3	TGTGCCAGCAGTTCGACAGGGGGCATGAACACTGAAGCTTTCTTT	CASSSTGGMNTEAFF
TRBJ1-1	.	TRBD1	TRBV7-9	TGTGCCAGCAGCACCTGGACAGGGGGCACTGAAGCTTTCTTT	CASSTWTGGTEAFF
TRBJ2-7	once	TRBD1	TRBV7-2	TGTGCCAGCGTCAGGACAGGGGGCTACGAGCAGTACTTC	CASVRTGGYEQYF
TRBJ2-3	.	.	TRBV7-6	TGTGCCAGCAGCTACAGGGTCGGCACAGATACGCAGTATTTT	CASSYRVGTDTQYF
TRBJ1-2	once	.	TRBV28	TGTGCCAGCAGTTTCAGGGTCCTGGCCTATGGCTACACCTTC	CASSFRVLAYGYTF
TRBJ1-5	.	.	TRBV28	TGTGCCAGCAGTCCGCTGAGTCCGATAGGACAGCCCCAGCATTTT	CASSPLSPIGQPQHF
TRBJ1-2	.	.	TRBV6-5	TGTGCCAGCAGAACTCCAGGGTACGGCTACACCTTC	CASRTPGYGYTF
TRBJ1-2	.	.	TRBV28	TGTGCCAGCAGTGCTCTAGGACAGTACTATGGCTACACCTTC	CASSALGQYYGYTF
TRBJ1-6	.	TRBD1	TRBV18	TGTGCCAGCTCCCAGACAGGGGAAAATTCACCCCTCCACTTT	CASSQTGENSPLHF
TRBJ1-2	.	.	TRBV19	TGTGCCAGCCAAGGGCGAGGGAACTATGGCTACACCTTC	CASQGRGNYGYTF
TRBJ2-3	.	.	TRBV11-3	TGTGCCAGCAGCTTCATGGAGAGGGCCCGAGGTGGAGATACGCAGTATTTT	CASSFMERARGGDTQYF
TRBJ1-4	.	.	TRBV6-1	TGTGCCAGCAGTGAATCGGGGGCTAATGAAAAACTGTTTTTT	CASSESGANEKLFF
TRBJ1-5	.	TRBD1	TRBV29-1	TGCAGCGCAGGGACAGCCGTTAATCAGCCCCAGCATTTT	CSAGTAVNQPQHF
TRBJ2-1	.	TRBD2	TRBV5-1	TGCGCCAGCAGCTTGGCCTCGAGCGGGGGACCTCGCAAGAGCTCCTACAATGAGCAGTTCTTC	CASSLASSGGPRKSSYNEQFF
TRBJ1-5	.	.	TRBV10-3	TGTGCCATCAGTGAGTCGACGGTGAGCAATCAGCCCCAGCATTTT	CAISESTVSNQPQHF
TRBJ2-5	.	TRBD2	TRBV5-1	TGCGCCAGCAGCCCGCCACGACTAGCGGGGGGGCTAGAGACCCAGTACTTC	CASSPPRLAGGLETQYF
TRBJ1-5	.	.	TRBV28	TGTGCCAGCAACTCGGGGGGCAGCAATCAGCCCCAGCATTTT	CASNSGGSNQPQHF
TRBJ2-7	.	TRBD2	TRBV15	TGTGCCACCACCTTAGGGAGGGGTCCAGAGAACGAGCAGTACTTC	CATTLGRGPENEQYF
TRBJ1-6	.	TRBD1	TRBV10-3	TGTGCCATCAGCCTGGGACAGGGCGGCGCTTCACCCCTCCACTTT	CAISLGQGGASPLHF
TRBJ1-1	.	.	TRBV27	TGTGCCAGCACTAAGGGGGGTATAGCTTTCTTT	CASTKGGIAFF
TRBJ1-5	.	.	TRBV29-1	TGCAGCGTTCTCGGGGATGAGGACCTTCAGCATTTT	CSVLGDEDLQHF
TRBJ2-1	.	.	TRBV15	TGTGCCACCAGCAGAGATTGGGGGGCCAGCAATGAGCAGTTCTTC	CATSRDWGASNEQFF
TRBJ2-5	.	.	TRBV7-7	TGTGCCAGCAGCTCGGGGTTGGAGGGGTGGGAGACCCAGTACTTC	CASSSGLEGWETQYF